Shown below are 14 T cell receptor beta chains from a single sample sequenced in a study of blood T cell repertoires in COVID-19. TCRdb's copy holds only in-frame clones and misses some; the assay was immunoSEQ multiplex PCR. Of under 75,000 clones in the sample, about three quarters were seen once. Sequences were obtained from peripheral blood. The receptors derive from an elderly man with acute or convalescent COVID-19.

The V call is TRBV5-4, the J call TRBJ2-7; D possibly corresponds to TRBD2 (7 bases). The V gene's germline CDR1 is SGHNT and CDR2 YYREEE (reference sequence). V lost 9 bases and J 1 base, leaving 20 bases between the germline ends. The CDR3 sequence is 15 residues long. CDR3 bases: TGTGCCACCCAACCTGCGGGGGCCTCATCCTACGAGCAGTACTTC. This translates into CATQPAGASSYEQYF.

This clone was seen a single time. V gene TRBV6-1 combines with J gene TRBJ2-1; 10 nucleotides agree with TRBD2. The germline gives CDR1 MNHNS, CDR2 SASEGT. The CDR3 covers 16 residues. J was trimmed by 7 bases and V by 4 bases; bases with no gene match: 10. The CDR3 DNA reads TGTGCCAGCAGTGGGGGGGGACTAGCGACGGAGAATGAGCAGTTCTTC. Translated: CASSGGGLATENEQFF.

The CDR3 reads CASRGSSRTGELFF. CDR3 in DNA: TGTGCCAGCCGGGGGTCTAGCAGGACCGGGGAGCTGTTTTTT. The V and J genes are TRBV3-1 (or the pseudogene TRBV3-2) and TRBJ2-2; the D gene is possibly TRBD2 (6 bases). Trimming left V 8 bases short and J 5 bases short, with 15 bases between. The CDR3 sequence is 14 residues long. Looked up from germline, CDR1 is LGHDT and CDR2 is YNNKEL (reference sequence).

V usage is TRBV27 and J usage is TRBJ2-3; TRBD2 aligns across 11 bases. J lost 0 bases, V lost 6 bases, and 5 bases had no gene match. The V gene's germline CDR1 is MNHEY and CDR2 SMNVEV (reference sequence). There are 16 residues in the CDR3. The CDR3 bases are TGTGCCAGCAGAAAACGGACTAGCGGGAGCACAGATACGCAGTATTTT. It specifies CASRKRTSGSTDTQYF.

Here the CDR3 reads CASRPRTSGSTGELFF. CDR3 sequence (DNA): TGTGCCAGCAGGCCACGGACTAGCGGGTCCACCGGGGAGCTGTTTTTT. The V call is TRBV3-1 (or the pseudogene TRBV3-2), the J call TRBJ2-2, with TRBD2 matching over 11 bases. CDR3 length: 16 amino acids. The V gene end was trimmed by 6 bases and the J gene end by 4 bases; junction bases not matched to a gene: 7. Germline V lookup: CDR1 LGHDT, CDR2 YNNKEL (reference sequence).

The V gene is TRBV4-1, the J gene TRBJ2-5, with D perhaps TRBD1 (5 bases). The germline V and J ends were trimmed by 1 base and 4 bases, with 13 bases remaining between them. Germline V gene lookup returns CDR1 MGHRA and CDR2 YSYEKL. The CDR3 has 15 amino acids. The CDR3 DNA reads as TGCGCCAGCAGCCAAGGGACCGGACACTTAGAGACCCAGTACTTC. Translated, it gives CASSQGTGHLETQYF.

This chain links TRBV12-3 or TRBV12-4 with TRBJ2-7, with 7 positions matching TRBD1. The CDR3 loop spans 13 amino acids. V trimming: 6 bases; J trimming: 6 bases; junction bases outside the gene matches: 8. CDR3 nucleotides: TGTGCCAGCAGACAGACAGGGTACGGCGAGCAGTACTTC. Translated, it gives CASRQTGYGEQYF.

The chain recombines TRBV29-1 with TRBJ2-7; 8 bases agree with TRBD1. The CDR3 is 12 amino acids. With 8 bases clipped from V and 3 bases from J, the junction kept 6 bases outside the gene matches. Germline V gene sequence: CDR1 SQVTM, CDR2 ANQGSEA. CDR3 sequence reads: CSYGQGNYEQYF. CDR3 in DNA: TGCAGCTATGGACAGGGCAACTACGAGCAGTACTTC.

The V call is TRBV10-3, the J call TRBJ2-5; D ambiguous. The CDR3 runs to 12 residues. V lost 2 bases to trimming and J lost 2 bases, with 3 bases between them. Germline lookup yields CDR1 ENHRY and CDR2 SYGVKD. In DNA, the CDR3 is TGTGCCATCAGTGAGATACAAGAGACCCAGTACTTC. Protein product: CAISEIQETQYF.

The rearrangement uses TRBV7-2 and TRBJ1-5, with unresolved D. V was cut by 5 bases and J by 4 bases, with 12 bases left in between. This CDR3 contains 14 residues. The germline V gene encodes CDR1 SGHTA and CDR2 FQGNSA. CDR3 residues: CASSVARGNQPQHF. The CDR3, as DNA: TGTGCCAGCAGCGTCGCGCGGGGAAATCAGCCCCAGCATTTT.

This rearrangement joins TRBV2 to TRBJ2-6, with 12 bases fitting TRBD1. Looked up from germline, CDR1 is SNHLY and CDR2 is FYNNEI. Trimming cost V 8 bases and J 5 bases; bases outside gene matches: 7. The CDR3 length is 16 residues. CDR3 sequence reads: CASGRDRGLRANVLTF. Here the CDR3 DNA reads TGTGCCAGCGGCCGGGACAGGGGGCTCAGGGCCAACGTCCTGACTTTC. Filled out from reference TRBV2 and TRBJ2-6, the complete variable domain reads EPEVTQTPSHQVTQMGQEVILRCVPISNHLYFYWYRQILGQKVEFLVSFYNNEISEKSEIFDDQFSVERPDGSNFTLKIRSTKLEDSAMYFCASGRDRGLRANVLTFGAGSRLTVL.

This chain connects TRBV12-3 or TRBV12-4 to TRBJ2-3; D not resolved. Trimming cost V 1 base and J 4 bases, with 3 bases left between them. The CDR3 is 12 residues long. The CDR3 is CASSLVADTQYF. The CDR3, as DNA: TGTGCCAGCAGTTTAGTCGCAGATACGCAGTATTTT.

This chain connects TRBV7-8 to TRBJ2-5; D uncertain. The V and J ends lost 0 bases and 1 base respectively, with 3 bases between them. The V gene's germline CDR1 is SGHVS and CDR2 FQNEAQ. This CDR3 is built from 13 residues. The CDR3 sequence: CASSLARQETQYF. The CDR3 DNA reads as TGTGCCAGCAGCTTAGCGCGCCAAGAGACCCAGTACTTC.

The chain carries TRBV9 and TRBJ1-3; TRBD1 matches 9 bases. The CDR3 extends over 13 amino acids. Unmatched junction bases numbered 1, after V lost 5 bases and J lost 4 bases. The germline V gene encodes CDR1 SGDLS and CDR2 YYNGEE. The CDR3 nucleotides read TGTGCCAGCAGGGACAGGGGCGGAAACACCATATATTTT. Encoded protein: CASRDRGGNTIYF.